The entry below gives a single T cell receptor (beta chain) sequence along with its context. This sample is part of a study of cytomegalovirus exposure and HLA in healthy donors. It was with 60 Vbeta and 13 Jbeta primers that the PCR ran. Only in-frame clones appear in the TCRdb table, and some are missing; sequencing was by immunoSEQ multiplex PCR. The sample has 58,000 or so clones, roughly 80% seen once. The CDR3 contains 16 residues. Germline loops: CDR1 WSHSY, CDR2 SAAADI. The V end was cut by 5 bases, the J end by 8 bases, with 24 bases between. The source is a woman aged 40 to 49 in good health and CMV-seropositive. This chain joins TRBV10-2 and TRBJ1-2; D remains unclear. Sample: PBMCs. The CDR3 nucleotides are TGCGCCAGCAGTCCTTACCACCTTGGAGGGCCCGAGGGCTACACCTTC. Its protein is CASSPYHLGGPEGYTF.